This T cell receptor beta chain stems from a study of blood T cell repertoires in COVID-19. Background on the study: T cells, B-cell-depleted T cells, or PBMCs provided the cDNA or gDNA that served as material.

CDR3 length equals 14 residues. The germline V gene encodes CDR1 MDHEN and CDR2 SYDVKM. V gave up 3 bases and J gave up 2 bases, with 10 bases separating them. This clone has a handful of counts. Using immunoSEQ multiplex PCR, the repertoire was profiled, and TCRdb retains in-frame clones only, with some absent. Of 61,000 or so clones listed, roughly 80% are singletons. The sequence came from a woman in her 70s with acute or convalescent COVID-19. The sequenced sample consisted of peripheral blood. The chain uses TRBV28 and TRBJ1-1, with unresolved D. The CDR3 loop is CASSFRWLNTEAFF. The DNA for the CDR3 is TGTGCCAGCAGTTTCAGGTGGCTAAACACTGAAGCTTTCTTT.